The rows below give T cell receptor beta chains drawn from one sample of a study of T-cell memory formation after mild COVID-19. TCRdb ran MiXCR on the 5' RACE reads and lists one entry per CDR3 protein. The table includes more than 150,000 distinct CDR3 sequences, over 20% detected once. The sample consisted of PBMCs or a T cell subset sorted from them (not recorded which). These receptors all come from an adult woman who had mild COVID-19 (a few samples of this study predate the infection). Cell type and time point are not known. CDR3s include the opening cysteine and the closing phenylalanine or tryptophan. The D gene is left open where the match is weak. Size is stated for part of the rows, as once, few or many counts, or as a class when the clone is expanded.

J gene | clone size | CDR3 length | V gene | D gene | CDR3 DNA | CDR3 protein
TRBJ2-7 | few | 15 | TRBV7-9 | - | TGTGCCAGCAGCTCAAGGACTGGGGCTCCCTACGAGCAGTACTTC | CASSSRTGAPYEQYF
TRBJ2-1 | - | 19 | TRBV4-3 | TRBD2 | TGCGCCAGCAGCCAAGATAGACTAGCGGGAGGGCTTACCTACAATGAGCAGTTCTTC | CASSQDRLAGGLTYNEQFF
TRBJ2-3 | - | 14 | TRBV25-1 | - | TGTGCCAGCAGCCGGACATCCCCCGCAGATACGCAGTATTTT | CASSRTSPADTQYF
TRBJ1-2 | - | 16 | TRBV20-1 | TRBD1 | TGCAGTGCTCCGGGACAGGGGAAGAGGGACGTCTATGGCTACACCTTC | CSAPGQGKRDVYGYTF
TRBJ2-1 | - | 14 | TRBV7-9 | - | TGTGCCAGCACCGAGGGGGGGACGGTCAATGAGCAGTTCTTC | CASTEGGTVNEQFF
TRBJ2-1 | once | 16 | TRBV9 | TRBD1 | TGTGCCAGCAGCGTAGCCGGGACAGGGAGCTACAATGAGCAGTTCTTC | CASSVAGTGSYNEQFF
TRBJ2-7 | few | 11 | TRBV20-1 | - | TGCAGTGCGCCAGACACCTGCGAGCAGTACTTC | CSAPDTCEQYF
TRBJ1-5 | - | 14 | TRBV4-1 | - | TGCGCCAGCAGCCAAGATCTGGGGAATCAGCCCCAGCATTTT | CASSQDLGNQPQHF
TRBJ2-1 | few | 18 | TRBV12-3/TRBV12-4 | TRBD1 | TGTGCCAGCAGTTCGGGACAGGTACCTTCCCCATCCTACAATGAGCAGTTCTTC | CASSSGQVPSPSYNEQFF
TRBJ2-2 | - | 16 | TRBV4-2 | - | TGTGCCAGCAGCCAAGAGCTGGACCGGAACGGCGGGGAGCTGTTTTTT | CASSQELDRNGGELFF
TRBJ1-1 | - | 16 | TRBV7-2 | - | TGTGCCAGCAGCTCCGTCTCTATTTTAGGTAGTGAGGAAGCTTTCTTT | CASSSVSILGSEEAFF
TRBJ2-1 | few | 19 | TRBV30 | TRBD1 | TGTGCCTGGAGTGTAAGCCTCAATGCCCCCCAGACAGGGTACAATGAGCAGTTCTTC | CAWSVSLNAPQTGYNEQFF
TRBJ2-3 | few | 12 | TRBV11-2 | - | TGTGCCAGCAGCTTAGAGTGGAATACGCAGTATTTT | CASSLEWNTQYF
TRBJ1-1 | - | 15 | TRBV9 | - | TGTGCCAGCAGCGTAGGACAGGCCGGGAACACTGAAGCTTTCTTT | CASSVGQAGNTEAFF
TRBJ1-5 | few | 14 | TRBV19 | TRBD1 | TGTGCCAGTAGACCCTCAGGGGGCAGCCAGCCCCAGCATTTT | CASRPSGGSQPQHF
TRBJ2-1 | - | 15 | TRBV4-3 | TRBD2 | TGCGCCAGCAGCGGCTGGGAGCGGGAGTTGAATGAGCAGTTCTTC | CASSGWERELNEQFF
TRBJ2-1 | - | 14 | TRBV10-3 | TRBD2 | TGTGCCATCAGTGTCGGCGGGAGCTACAATGAGCAGTTCTTC | CAISVGGSYNEQFF
TRBJ2-6 | few | 15 | TRBV5-1 | - | TGCGCCAGCAGCATTGACAGCCCCGGGGCCAACGTCCTGACTTTC | CASSIDSPGANVLTF
TRBJ2-3 | - | 17 | TRBV4-3 | - | TGCGCCAGCAGCCACCGAGGGGCGGGCCAAAGCACAGATACGCAGTATTTT | CASSHRGAGQSTDTQYF
TRBJ2-3 | - | 19 | TRBV5-6 | TRBD1 | TGTGCCAGCAGCGAGAGATTTTACAGGGGGCGCGAGGCCCCAGATACGCAGTATTTT | CASSERFYRGREAPDTQYF
TRBJ2-7 | - | 16 | TRBV4-1 | - | TGCGCCAGCAGCCACTCCCCTCGGGAGAGCTCCTACGAGCAGTACTTC | CASSHSPRESSYEQYF
TRBJ2-3 | many | 15 | TRBV6-5 | - | TGTGCCAGCAGTTACAGGGTCGACCTCACAGATACGCAGTATTTT | CASSYRVDLTDTQYF
TRBJ2-7 | many | 13 | TRBV5-1 | - | TGCGCCAGCAGCTTGGCCTTGGATGGCGAGCAGTACTTC | CASSLALDGEQYF
TRBJ2-5 | - | 13 | TRBV27 | - | TGTGCCAGCAGTTTATCAGGTCGGGGGACCCAGTACTTC | CASSLSGRGTQYF
TRBJ2-5 | - | 16 | TRBV6-4 | - | TGTGCCAGCAGTGACACCGGACGGCACCGGGAAGAGACCCAGTACTTC | CASSDTGRHREETQYF
TRBJ2-1 | few | 15 | TRBV7-3 | - | TGTGCCAGCAGCTTATTGCCCGCCCCCTACAATGAGCAGTTCTTC | CASSLLPAPYNEQFF
TRBJ1-1 | - | 10 | TRBV30 | - | TGTGCCTGGAGTGGACACAGGGCTTTCTTT | CAWSGHRAFF
TRBJ2-3 | few | 14 | TRBV11-1 | - | TGTGCCAGCAGCCCGAGGCGAGATCCAGATACGCAGTATTTT | CASSPRRDPDTQYF
TRBJ2-1 | - | 12 | TRBV20-1 | TRBD2 | TGCAGCGCCTCCCCCGGGGGGAATGAGCAGTTCTTC | CSASPGGNEQFF
TRBJ1-5 | - | 14 | TRBV20-1 | - | TGCAGTGCTAGAGATATGGGGGGCGTGCAGCCCCAGCATTTT | CSARDMGGVQPQHF
TRBJ2-5 | few | 10 | TRBV25-1 | - | TGTGCCAGCAGTGAGGGGACCCAGTACTTC | CASSEGTQYF
TRBJ2-5 | few | 14 | TRBV7-9 | - | TGTGCCAGCAGCCCTAGTGGAGGGCCGGAGACCCAGTACTTC | CASSPSGGPETQYF
TRBJ1-4 | - | 15 | TRBV5-5 | - | TGTGCCAGCAGCTTGGCCCCATGGCCTAATGAAAAACTGTTTTTT | CASSLAPWPNEKLFF
TRBJ2-2 | - | 15 | TRBV9 | - | TGTGCCAGCAGCGTCTGGGGAGATGAGACCGGGGAGCTGTTTTTT | CASSVWGDETGELFF
TRBJ2-5 | few | 15 | TRBV19 | TRBD2 | TGTGCCAGTAGTATATATGCGGGGGACCAAGAGACCCAGTACTTC | CASSIYAGDQETQYF
TRBJ2-5 | few | 16 | TRBV4-2 | - | TGTGCCAGCAGCCAATCGGTTCCCGGCTCGAGGGAGACCCAGTACTTC | CASSQSVPGSRETQYF
TRBJ1-2 | - | 13 | TRBV28 | - | TGTGCCAGCAGTTTATCGGGCAGGGAGGGCTACACCTTC | CASSLSGREGYTF
TRBJ1-2 | few | 12 | TRBV5-1 | TRBD1 | TGCGCCAGCACGGGACAGGGCCCTGGCTACACCTTC | CASTGQGPGYTF
TRBJ2-6 | few | 16 | TRBV7-6 | - | TGTGCCAGCACCTCCCTCCAGGTTTCTGGGGCCAACGTCCTGACTTTC | CASTSLQVSGANVLTF
TRBJ2-2 | - | 13 | TRBV6-6 | - | TGTGCCAGCAGTTACTTGGGAGCCGGGGAGCTGTTTTTT | CASSYLGAGELFF
TRBJ2-7 | - | 16 | TRBV11-2 | - | TGTGCCAGCAGCTTAGATCCCCGAGGGGTGAACTACGAGCAGTACTTC | CASSLDPRGVNYEQYF
TRBJ2-1 | few | 13 | TRBV27 | - | TGTGCCAGCAGTTTCTACTCCTACAATGAGCAGTTCTTC | CASSFYSYNEQFF
TRBJ2-1 | - | 15 | TRBV5-6 | TRBD1 | TGTGCCAGCAGCTTCGGGACAGGGCCCTACAATGAGCAGTTCTTC | CASSFGTGPYNEQFF
TRBJ2-1 | - | 12 | TRBV9 | - | TGTGCCAGCAGCCCGCGGTTAGATGAGCAGTTCTTC | CASSPRLDEQFF
TRBJ2-5 | - | 14 | TRBV30 | - | TGTGCCTGGAGTGTCGGCAGTATACAAGAGACCCAGTACTTC | CAWSVGSIQETQYF
TRBJ2-2 | - | 12 | TRBV29-1 | - | TGCAGCGTTGTGCGGGCCACCGGGGAGCTGTTTTTT | CSVVRATGELFF
TRBJ2-3 | - | 18 | TRBV5-4 | TRBD2 | TGTGCCAGCAGCCCCGGGCTAGCGGGGGTTTCTAGCACAGATACGCAGTATTTT | CASSPGLAGVSSTDTQYF
TRBJ2-1 | few | 15 | TRBV24-1 | - | TGTGCCACCAGTGATTTTAGTCCATCTAGCAATGAGCAGTTCTTC | CATSDFSPSSNEQFF
TRBJ2-7 | - | 14 | TRBV20-1 | - | TGCAGTGCTAGAGCCCGGACTGCAAACTACGAGCAGTACTTC | CSARARTANYEQYF
TRBJ2-1 | - | 20 | TRBV4-3 | - | TGCGCCAGCAGCCAAGGGGGCGTCAGGGACCCGACGAGCTCCTACAATGAGCAGTTCTTC | CASSQGGVRDPTSSYNEQFF
TRBJ2-7 | few | 15 | TRBV18 | - | TGTGCCAGCTCACCAGGGGCGAGAGAGTCCTACGAGCAGTACTTC | CASSPGARESYEQYF
TRBJ2-1 | few | 15 | TRBV4-2 | - | TGTGCCAGCAGCCAAGGGAATAGCTTGGACAATGAGCAGTTCTTC | CASSQGNSLDNEQFF
TRBJ1-6 | few | 19 | TRBV7-4 | - | TGTGCCAGCAGCTTAGTCCCCCGGGATAGGATTACCTATAATTCACCCCTCCACTTT | CASSLVPRDRITYNSPLHF